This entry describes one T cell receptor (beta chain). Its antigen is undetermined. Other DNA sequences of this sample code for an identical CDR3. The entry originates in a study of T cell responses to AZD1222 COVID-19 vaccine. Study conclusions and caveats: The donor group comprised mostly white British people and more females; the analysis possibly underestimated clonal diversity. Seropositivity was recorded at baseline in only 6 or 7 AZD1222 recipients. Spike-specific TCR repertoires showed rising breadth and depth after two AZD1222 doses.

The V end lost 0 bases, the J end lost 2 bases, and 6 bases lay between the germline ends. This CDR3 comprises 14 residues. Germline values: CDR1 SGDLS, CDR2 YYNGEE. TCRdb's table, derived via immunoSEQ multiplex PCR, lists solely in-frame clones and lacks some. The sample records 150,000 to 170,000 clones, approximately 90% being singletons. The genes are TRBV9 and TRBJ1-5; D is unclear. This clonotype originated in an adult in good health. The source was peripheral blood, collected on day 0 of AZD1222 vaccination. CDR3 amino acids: CASSVDAGNQPQHF. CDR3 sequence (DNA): TGTGCCAGCAGCGTAGACGCAGGCAATCAGCCCCAGCATTTT.